This TCR beta chain came from a study of T cells after posttransplantation cyclophosphamide. Methotrexate plus calcineurin inhibitor accompanied controls' myeloablative marrow transplants; sampling was 1 year later. Findings of the study overall: Skin or GI-infiltrating T cells shared few TRB sequences with blood. Donor-recipient repertoire similarity was low at 1-2 months, rising over year one. TRB clonality was highly associated with recipient CMV seropositivity and reactivation.

Clones were read by immunoSEQ multiplex PCR, and TCRdb kept only the in-frame ones, dropping some. Here the sample spans approximately 16,000 clones, over 75% being singletons. A single count supports this clone. Its target is not known. The sequenced sample was PBMCs, obtained after an allogeneic stem cell transplant with a calcineurin inhibitor and methotrexate. The receptor's source is a male patient in his fifties who received an allogeneic stem cell transplant from an unrelated donor, was CMV-positive, and had chronic GVHD only. T cells may partly derive from the graft donor.

DNA of the CDR3: TGTGCCAGCAGTCGCCGGGAGAACACTGAAGCTTTCTTT. It translates to CASSRRENTEAFF. The V and J genes are TRBV27 and TRBJ1-1; D is undetermined. V shed 5 bases and J shed 1 base, with 8 bases lying between them. The CDR3 runs 13 residues. The V gene's germline CDR1 is MNHEY and CDR2 SMNVEV (reference sequence).